This T cell receptor (beta chain) was sequenced in a study of T cell repertoires in aging, cancer and after chemotherapy. Across the study: Glioblastoma patients receiving temozolomide-based therapy gave paired samples before and after chemotherapy. Findings and limits, study-wide: Healthy donors lost TCR diversity with age mainly through richness, cancer patients through richness and evenness.

The germline V gene encodes CDR1 MNHEY and CDR2 SVGAGI. V lost 0 bases, J lost 7 bases, and 7 bases lay in between. This CDR3 spans 13 amino acids. This clonotype is large. Its target is unknown. TRB rearrangements spanning V, D and J were amplified using mixed TRB-A/B primers. TCRdb used MiXCR to reprocess the multiplex PCR reads, holding one entry per CDR3 protein. Counted here are about 770 distinct CDR3 sequences, 25% to 35% occurring once; the ten biggest clones make up approximately 39%. TCR beta rearrangements were amplified from peripheral blood genomic DNA. The sequencing sample was made of blood. The chain employs TRBV6-5 and TRBJ2-1; unclear D gene. The sequence was obtained from a human donor with a solid tumor. The CDR3 loop reads CASSYSLGNEQFF. In nucleotides, the CDR3 is TGTGCCAGCAGTTACTCGTTAGGGAATGAGCAGTTCTTC.